A selection of T cell receptor beta chains follows, all from one sample in a study of T cell responses to AZD1222 COVID-19 vaccine. Measured with immunoSEQ multiplex PCR; TCRdb has only the in-frame clones, and not every one. The table records 120,000 or so clones, approximately 90% of them present only once. Specimen: peripheral blood, collected on day 0 of AZD1222 vaccination. These receptors all come from an adult in good health. Each CDR3 is given with its conserved first and last residue. A D gene is named only where the DNA matches it firmly. Some rows have no size entry. The others give once, few or many, or a class for an expanded clone.

j_gene: TRBJ2-7; v_gene: TRBV6-5; d_gene: TRBD1; abundance: NA; CDR3aa: CASRDRAPYEQYF; CDR3nt: TGTGCCAGCAGGGACAGGGCTCCCTACGAGCAGTACTTC
j_gene: TRBJ2-1; v_gene: TRBV7-7; d_gene: NA; abundance: NA; CDR3aa: CASSFSGRDTPYNEQFF; CDR3nt: TGTGCTAGCAGCTTCAGTGGACGGGACACTCCCTACAATGAGCAGTTCTTC
j_gene: TRBJ2-1; v_gene: TRBV9; d_gene: NA; abundance: NA; CDR3aa: CASSPTGTGAREQFF; CDR3nt: TGTGCCAGCAGCCCAACCGGGACTGGGGCCCGCGAGCAGTTCTTC
j_gene: TRBJ2-4; v_gene: TRBV7-2; d_gene: NA; abundance: NA; CDR3aa: CASSLRFGLAKNIQYF; CDR3nt: TGTGCCAGCAGCTTAAGGTTTGGGCTAGCCAAAAACATTCAGTACTTC
j_gene: TRBJ2-7; v_gene: TRBV11-2; d_gene: NA; abundance: NA; CDR3aa: CASSLEDLGASSYYEQYF; CDR3nt: TGTGCCAGCAGCTTAGAAGACCTCGGGGCGTCCTCGTACTACGAGCAGTACTTC
j_gene: TRBJ2-7; v_gene: TRBV7-2; d_gene: TRBD1; abundance: NA; CDR3aa: CASSFGGTGNNEQYF; CDR3nt: TGTGCCAGCAGCTTTGGGGGGACAGGGAACAACGAGCAGTACTTC
j_gene: TRBJ2-2; v_gene: TRBV7-8; d_gene: TRBD1; abundance: NA; CDR3aa: CASSPGTGGYGELFF; CDR3nt: TGTGCCAGCAGTCCAGGGACAGGGGGCTACGGGGAGCTGTTTTTT
j_gene: TRBJ2-7; v_gene: TRBV7-2; d_gene: NA; abundance: NA; CDR3aa: CASSPSGTGNYEQYF; CDR3nt: TGTGCCAGCAGCCCATCCGGGACGGGAAACTACGAGCAGTACTTC
j_gene: TRBJ2-7; v_gene: TRBV5-1; d_gene: NA; abundance: NA; CDR3aa: CASSLGQIYEQYF; CDR3nt: TGCGCCAGCAGCTTGGGGCAAATCTACGAGCAGTACTTC
j_gene: TRBJ2-3; v_gene: TRBV24-1; d_gene: NA; abundance: NA; CDR3aa: CATSDTTGGTDTQYF; CDR3nt: TGTGCCACCAGTGACACTACGGGAGGCACAGATACGCAGTATTTT
j_gene: TRBJ1-5; v_gene: TRBV10-1; d_gene: NA; abundance: once; CDR3aa: CARNDIDNQPQHF; CDR3nt: TGCGCCAGGAACGACATCGACAATCAGCCCCAGCATTTT
j_gene: TRBJ2-7; v_gene: TRBV14; d_gene: NA; abundance: NA; CDR3aa: CASSQTSYEQYF; CDR3nt: TGTGCCAGCAGCCAAACCTCCTACGAGCAGTACTTC
j_gene: TRBJ2-7; v_gene: TRBV6-1; d_gene: TRBD2; abundance: NA; CDR3aa: CASSERLAGGYEQYF; CDR3nt: TGTGCCAGCAGTGAAAGACTAGCGGGTGGGTACGAGCAGTACTTC
j_gene: TRBJ2-3; v_gene: TRBV18; d_gene: NA; abundance: NA; CDR3aa: CASSPRGGYTDTQYF; CDR3nt: TGTGCCAGCTCACCACGGGGAGGTTACACAGATACGCAGTATTTT
j_gene: TRBJ2-1; v_gene: TRBV3-1/TRBV3-2; d_gene: TRBD2; abundance: once; CDR3aa: CASSHLAGGDEQFF; CDR3nt: TGTGCCAGCAGCCATCTAGCGGGAGGCGATGAGCAGTTCTTC
j_gene: TRBJ1-5; v_gene: TRBV19; d_gene: NA; abundance: NA; CDR3aa: CASSIGRVRGRYSNQPQHF; CDR3nt: TGTGCCAGTAGTATAGGGAGGGTTCGGGGCAGATATAGCAATCAGCCCCAGCATTTT
j_gene: TRBJ2-7; v_gene: TRBV24-1; d_gene: NA; abundance: NA; CDR3aa: CATSDSYEQYF; CDR3nt: TGTGCCACCAGTGATTCGTACGAGCAGTACTTC
j_gene: TRBJ1-2; v_gene: TRBV19; d_gene: TRBD1; abundance: NA; CDR3aa: CASRSTGQGIHGYTF; CDR3nt: TGTGCCAGCCGGTCGACGGGACAGGGAATCCATGGCTACACCTTC
j_gene: TRBJ1-1; v_gene: TRBV28; d_gene: NA; abundance: NA; CDR3aa: CASRTTGGNTEAFF; CDR3nt: TGTGCCAGCAGGACGACAGGAGGGAACACTGAAGCTTTCTTT
j_gene: TRBJ2-7; v_gene: TRBV28; d_gene: TRBD2; abundance: NA; CDR3aa: CASSSSSGRTEQYF; CDR3nt: TGTGCCAGCAGTTCGTCTAGCGGGAGGACGGAGCAGTACTTC
j_gene: TRBJ2-7; v_gene: TRBV28; d_gene: NA; abundance: NA; CDR3aa: CASSLPGPYEQYF; CDR3nt: TGTGCCAGCAGTCTCCCTGGACCCTACGAGCAGTACTTC
j_gene: TRBJ1-1; v_gene: TRBV18; d_gene: NA; abundance: NA; CDR3aa: CASSPGLNTEAFF; CDR3nt: TGTGCCAGCTCACCAGGGCTGAACACTGAAGCTTTCTTT
j_gene: TRBJ2-1; v_gene: TRBV12-3/TRBV12-4; d_gene: TRBD1; abundance: NA; CDR3aa: CASSLLQGDEQFF; CDR3nt: TGTGCCAGCAGTTTGCTCCAGGGGGATGAGCAGTTCTTC
j_gene: TRBJ1-4; v_gene: TRBV5-1; d_gene: NA; abundance: NA; CDR3aa: CASSSASTNEKLFF; CDR3nt: TGCGCCAGCAGCTCTGCGTCAACTAATGAAAAACTGTTTTTT
j_gene: TRBJ2-7; v_gene: TRBV18; d_gene: TRBD1; abundance: NA; CDR3aa: CASSPLGQGGSYEQYF; CDR3nt: TGTGCCAGCTCACCCCTAGGACAGGGAGGATCCTACGAGCAGTACTTC
j_gene: TRBJ1-6; v_gene: TRBV28; d_gene: NA; abundance: NA; CDR3aa: CASSFTEAGFLHF; CDR3nt: TGTGCCAGCAGTTTTACGGAAGCGGGATTTCTCCACTTT
j_gene: TRBJ1-1; v_gene: TRBV7-9; d_gene: TRBD1; abundance: NA; CDR3aa: CASSLETQGTEAFF; CDR3nt: TGTGCCAGCAGCTTAGAGACACAGGGGACTGAAGCTTTCTTT
j_gene: TRBJ1-2; v_gene: TRBV27; d_gene: TRBD1; abundance: few; CDR3aa: CASSLSTGNYGYTF; CDR3nt: TGTGCCAGCAGTTTATCGACAGGGAACTATGGCTACACCTTC
j_gene: TRBJ1-1; v_gene: TRBV27; d_gene: NA; abundance: NA; CDR3aa: CASSLSRFTEAFF; CDR3nt: TGTGCCAGCAGTTTATCCCGTTTCACTGAAGCTTTCTTT
j_gene: TRBJ2-2; v_gene: TRBV7-8; d_gene: NA; abundance: NA; CDR3aa: CASSPGQYNGELFF; CDR3nt: TGTGCCAGCAGCCCCGGACAGTATAACGGGGAGCTGTTTTTT
j_gene: TRBJ1-4; v_gene: TRBV15; d_gene: NA; abundance: NA; CDR3aa: CATSRLPDNNEKLFF; CDR3nt: TGTGCCACCAGCAGGCTCCCGGACAATAATGAAAAACTGTTTTTT
j_gene: TRBJ2-2; v_gene: TRBV7-3; d_gene: NA; abundance: NA; CDR3aa: CASSYRGGTGELFF; CDR3nt: TGTGCCAGCAGCTACAGGGGAGGCACCGGGGAGCTGTTTTTT
j_gene: TRBJ1-2; v_gene: TRBV3-1/TRBV3-2; d_gene: NA; abundance: NA; CDR3aa: CASGVGQHYGYTF; CDR3nt: TGTGCCAGCGGGGTGGGCCAGCACTATGGCTACACCTTC
j_gene: TRBJ1-5; v_gene: TRBV28; d_gene: TRBD1; abundance: few; CDR3aa: CASSLDRGGNQPQHF; CDR3nt: TGTGCCAGCAGTTTGGACAGGGGGGGCAATCAGCCCCAGCATTTT
j_gene: TRBJ1-4; v_gene: TRBV18; d_gene: NA; abundance: NA; CDR3aa: CASSNNGRRDEKLFF; CDR3nt: TGTGCCAGCTCAAACAACGGGAGAAGGGATGAAAAACTGTTTTTT
j_gene: TRBJ1-2; v_gene: TRBV29-1; d_gene: NA; abundance: NA; CDR3aa: CSVGAEVNYGYTF; CDR3nt: TGCAGCGTTGGGGCGGAGGTTAACTATGGCTACACCTTC
j_gene: TRBJ2-7; v_gene: TRBV9; d_gene: NA; abundance: few; CDR3aa: CASSVRSGASYEQYF; CDR3nt: TGTGCCAGCAGCGTAAGATCGGGGGCGTCGTACGAGCAGTACTTC
j_gene: TRBJ2-1; v_gene: TRBV11-2; d_gene: NA; abundance: NA; CDR3aa: CASSSDGWYTEQFF; CDR3nt: TGTGCCAGCAGCTCAGACGGGTGGTACACTGAGCAGTTCTTC
j_gene: TRBJ2-3; v_gene: TRBV3-1/TRBV3-2; d_gene: TRBD2; abundance: NA; CDR3aa: CASSQEALAGDTQYF; CDR3nt: TGTGCCAGCAGCCAAGAGGCCCTAGCGGGAGATACGCAGTATTTT
j_gene: TRBJ1-6; v_gene: TRBV5-3; d_gene: NA; abundance: many; CDR3aa: CARSLGTNNSPLHF; CDR3nt: TGTGCCAGAAGCCTAGGGACAAATAATTCACCCCTCCACTTT
j_gene: TRBJ2-7; v_gene: TRBV9; d_gene: NA; abundance: NA; CDR3aa: CASSAGFVAYEQYF; CDR3nt: TGTGCCAGCAGCGCCGGTTTTGTGGCCTACGAGCAGTACTTC
j_gene: TRBJ2-1; v_gene: TRBV7-2; d_gene: NA; abundance: NA; CDR3aa: CASSLPQSRGNEQFF; CDR3nt: TGTGCCAGCAGCTTACCTCAGAGTAGGGGAAATGAGCAGTTCTTC
j_gene: TRBJ2-1; v_gene: TRBV2; d_gene: NA; abundance: NA; CDR3aa: CASSEAGWGALGNEQFF; CDR3nt: TGTGCCAGCAGTGAAGCAGGGTGGGGGGCCTTGGGCAATGAGCAGTTCTTC
j_gene: TRBJ1-3; v_gene: TRBV4-1; d_gene: NA; abundance: NA; CDR3aa: CASSQGGSGRGSAGNTIYF; CDR3nt: TGCGCCAGCAGCCAAGGGGGTTCGGGGAGGGGATCTGCTGGAAACACCATATATTTT
j_gene: TRBJ2-5; v_gene: TRBV28; d_gene: NA; abundance: NA; CDR3aa: CASTLGARVEDQYF; CDR3nt: TGTGCCAGCACCCTGGGGGCCAGGGTTGAAGACCAGTACTTC
j_gene: TRBJ2-5; v_gene: TRBV7-2; d_gene: NA; abundance: few; CDR3aa: CASSSRGFPYQETQYF; CDR3nt: TGTGCCAGCAGCTCCAGAGGCTTCCCGTACCAAGAGACCCAGTACTTC
j_gene: TRBJ1-4; v_gene: TRBV27; d_gene: NA; abundance: NA; CDR3aa: CASSFLTAYRTNEKLFF; CDR3nt: TGTGCCAGCAGTTTTTTGACAGCATATCGGACTAATGAAAAACTGTTTTTT
j_gene: TRBJ2-2; v_gene: TRBV25-1; d_gene: NA; abundance: NA; CDR3aa: CASTAKAAGNTGELFF; CDR3nt: TGTGCCAGCACTGCAAAGGCCGCGGGGAACACCGGGGAGCTGTTTTTT
j_gene: TRBJ2-1; v_gene: TRBV5-1; d_gene: NA; abundance: NA; CDR3aa: CASSGGGTSYNEQFF; CDR3nt: TGCGCCAGCAGCGGTGGGGGGACCTCCTACAATGAGCAGTTCTTC
j_gene: TRBJ2-3; v_gene: TRBV5-1; d_gene: NA; abundance: NA; CDR3aa: CASSPRPPRLSSSTDTQYF; CDR3nt: TGCGCCAGCAGCCCACGACCACCTCGACTCTCCAGCAGCACAGATACGCAGTATTTT